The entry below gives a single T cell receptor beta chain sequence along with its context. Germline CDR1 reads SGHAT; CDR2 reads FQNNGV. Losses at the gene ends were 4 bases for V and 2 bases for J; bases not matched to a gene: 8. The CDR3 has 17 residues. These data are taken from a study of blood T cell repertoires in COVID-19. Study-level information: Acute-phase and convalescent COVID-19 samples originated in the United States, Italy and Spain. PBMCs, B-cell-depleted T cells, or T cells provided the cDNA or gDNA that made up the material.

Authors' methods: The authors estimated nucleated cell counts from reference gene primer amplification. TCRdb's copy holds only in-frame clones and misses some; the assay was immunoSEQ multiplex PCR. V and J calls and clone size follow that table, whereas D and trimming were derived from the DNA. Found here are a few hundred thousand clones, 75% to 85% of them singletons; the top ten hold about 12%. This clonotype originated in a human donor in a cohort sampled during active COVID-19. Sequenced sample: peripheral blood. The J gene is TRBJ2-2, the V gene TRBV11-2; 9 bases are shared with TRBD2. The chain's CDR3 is CASSSPQGLANTGELFF. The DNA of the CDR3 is TGTGCCAGCAGCTCCCCCCAGGGACTAGCCAACACCGGGGAGCTGTTTTTT.